The 25 T cell receptor beta chains listed next were all sequenced from one sample in a study of blood T cells in healthy people across ages. A second PCR, run for 7 to 11 cycles, used a sample-barcoded 5' primer plus a J-beta primer mix. MiXCR was run by TCRdb on the 5' RACE reads, yielding one entry per CDR3 protein. The sample shows under 800,000 distinct CDR3 sequences, roughly 21% of them seen only once. What was sequenced was blood. Receptor source: a man in his 70s in good health.

This clonotype came up a few times. CDR3 sequence reads: CASSDSGDRSSYEQYF. DNA of the CDR3: TGTGCCAGCAGTGATTCAGGGGACAGGAGCTCCTACGAGCAGTACTTC. This rearrangement joins TRBV2 to TRBJ2-7; 8 bases map to TRBD1. The CDR3 consists of 16 residues. The V gene's germline CDR1 is SNHLY and CDR2 FYNNEI. With 3 bases clipped from V and 0 bases from J, the junction kept 7 bases outside the gene matches. Together with reference TRBV2 and TRBJ2-7, the CDR3 gives the full variable domain: EPEVTQTPSHQVTQMGQEVILRCVPISNHLYFYWYRQILGQKVEFLVSFYNNEISEKSEIFDDQFSVERPDGSNFTLKIRSTKLEDSAMYFCASSDSGDRSSYEQYFGPGTRLTVT.

The chain couples TRBV5-1 to TRBJ2-7; 8 bases align to TRBD1. The germline V gene has CDR1 SGHRS and CDR2 YFSETQ. The ends lost 4 bases at V and 1 base at J; junction bases unmatched: 7. The CDR3 length is 15 residues. The CDR3 loop is CASSLIQGGSYEQYF. The CDR3 DNA sequence: TGCGCCAGCAGCCTTATACAGGGGGGATCCTACGAGCAGTACTTC. Filled out from reference TRBV5-1 and TRBJ2-7, the complete variable domain reads KAGVTQTPRYLIKTRGQQVTLSCSPISGHRSVSWYQQTPGQGLQFLFEYFSETQRNKGNFPGRFSGRQFSNSRSEMNVSTLELGDSALYLCASSLIQGGSYEQYFGPGTRLTVT.

This clonotype showed up just a few times. One junction end disagrees with the germline gene, perhaps due to a read error. The chain employs TRBV12-3 or TRBV12-4 and TRBJ2-7; D is undetermined. There are 14 residues in the CDR3. The CDR3 coding sequence is TGCGCCAGCAGTCCTGAGAGTTTCTCCTACGAGCAGTACTTC. Translation: CASSPESFSYEQYF.

The chain has TRBV12-3 or TRBV12-4 and TRBJ1-3, with TRBD1 as a possible D gene (6 bases). Trimming shortened V by 6 bases and J by 0 bases, and 12 bases separated the two germline ends. This CDR3 has 15 residues. CDR3 sequence reads: CASSETGLSGNTIYF. The CDR3 nucleotides read TGTGCCAGCAGCGAGACAGGTCTCTCTGGAAACACCATATATTTT.

The genes are TRBV27 and TRBJ1-1; TRBD1 is a possible D gene (6 bases). V lost 5 bases, J lost 3 bases, and 19 bases lay in between. Germline lookup yields CDR1 MNHEY and CDR2 SMNVEV (reference sequence). This CDR3 spans 16 amino acids. The chain's CDR3 is CASSRKQGRVDTEAFF. The CDR3 nucleotides read TGTGCCAGCAGTCGAAAACAGGGTAGAGTGGACACTGAAGCTTTCTTT.

This clonotype occurred a few times. J is TRBJ2-3 and V is TRBV2; the D is unclear. V lost 7 bases, J lost 4 bases, and 21 bases lay in between. There are 16 residues in the CDR3. Germline CDR1 and CDR2: SNHLY and FYNNEI. The chain's CDR3 is CASKEIPGISADTQYF. The CDR3 bases are TGTGCCAGCAAAGAGATTCCCGGAATCAGCGCAGATACGCAGTATTTT.

This clonotype was detected only a few times. The chain carries TRBV7-9 and TRBJ2-5; TRBD1 agrees at 7 bases. This CDR3 is 16 amino acids long. The germline V gene encodes CDR1 SEHNR and CDR2 FQNEAQ (reference sequence). V shed 1 base and J 1 base; nucleotides not matched to a gene: 6. In nucleotides, the CDR3 is TGTGCCAGCAGCTTAGTTGGGGACAGAAGCCAAGAGACCCAGTACTTC. It codes for CASSLVGDRSQETQYF.

This clonotype came up many times. V is TRBV12-3 or TRBV12-4 and J is TRBJ2-5; 13 bases match TRBD2. The V and J ends lost 7 bases and 4 bases, in that order; junction bases with no gene match: 3. The CDR3 consists of 14 residues. CDR3 loop: CASTRTSGRETQYF. CDR3 coding DNA: TGTGCCAGCACCAGGACTAGCGGGAGAGAGACCCAGTACTTC.

Remarks on this clonotype: Compared with germline, one end of the junction differs, possibly owing to a read error. The V call is TRBV5-1, the J call TRBJ1-2; TRBD1 aligns across 7 bases. CDR1 and CDR2 (germline): SGHRS, YFSETQ. The CDR3 is 14 residues long. The CDR3 DNA follows: TGCGCCAGCAGCACGGGACAGAGGAGCTATGCCTACACCTTC. Amino acids: CASSTGQRSYAYTF.

This clonotype has ten or more counts. The V call is TRBV6-5, the J call TRBJ2-5, with 8 bases that match TRBD1. V dropped 2 bases and J dropped 5; count of bases not matched to a gene: 4. Germline CDR1 is MNHEY and CDR2 is SVGAGI. The CDR3 loop spans 14 amino acids. Written as DNA, the CDR3 is TGTGCCAGCAGTTACGCGACAGGGGTCGAGACCCAGTACTTC. It translates to CASSYATGVETQYF.

The chain couples TRBV27 to TRBJ2-3; 12 bases are a match to TRBD1. Germline lookup yields CDR1 MNHEY and CDR2 SMNVEV (reference sequence). V was clipped by 5 bases and J by 5 bases; unmatched bases: 8. There are 16 residues in the CDR3. The CDR3 DNA follows: TGTGCCAGCAGTCCGGGGACAGGGGGCGCGAGAGATACGCAGTATTTT. It is translated as CASSPGTGGARDTQYF.

This clonotype appeared a few times. The genes are TRBV24-1 and TRBJ1-5, with D unresolved. CDR1 and CDR2 (germline): KGHDR, SFDVKD. V lost 10 bases and J 0 bases, leaving 12 bases between the germline ends. The CDR3 covers 14 residues. Written as DNA, the CDR3 is TGTGCCACTGCCGCGGGTTATAGCAATCAGCCCCAGCATTTT. Protein sequence: CATAAGYSNQPQHF.

The sample holds many counts of this clonotype. The chain links TRBV28 to TRBJ2-5; the match to TRBD1 covers 10 bases. The ends lost 6 bases at V and 1 base at J; junction bases unmatched: 8. The CDR3 has 16 residues. Germline CDR1 is MDHEN and CDR2 is SYDVKM. As DNA, the CDR3 is TGTGCCAGCAGCACGGGACAGGGGAGAGGCCAAGAGACCCAGTACTTC. Its translation is CASSTGQGRGQETQYF.

In regard to this clonotype: Its ends do not fully match the called genes, so a read error is possible. V and J are TRBV20-1 and TRBJ2-1; a possible D gene is TRBD1 (6 bases). Germline V CDR1 and CDR2: DFQATT, SNEGSKA (reference sequence). The CDR3 loop spans 15 amino acids. CDR3 protein: CGARDPGARVDEQFF. CDR3 DNA sequence: TGCGGTGCTAGAGATCCAGGGGCCAGAGTCGATGAGCAGTTCTTC.

The J gene is TRBJ2-7, the V gene TRBV7-8, with D maybe TRBD2 (5 bases). V was clipped by 4 bases and J by 3 bases, with 19 bases between them. Per germline, CDR1 SGHVS and CDR2 FQNEAQ. This CDR3 spans 16 amino acids. CDR3 sequence reads: CASSSSMDFRGYEQYF. The CDR3 region has the DNA TGTGCCAGCAGCTCGAGCATGGACTTCAGAGGCTACGAGCAGTACTTC. The full variable domain, in which reference TRBV7-8 and TRBJ2-7 provide the parts outside the CDR3, is GAGVSQSPRYKVAKRGQDVALRCDPISGHVSLFWYQQALGQGPEFLTYFQNEAQLDKSGLPSDRFFAERPEGSVSTLKIQRTQQEDSAVYLCASSSSMDFRGYEQYFGPGTRLTVT.

V is TRBV6-1 and J is TRBJ2-1; TRBD2 agrees at 10 bases. The germline gives CDR1 MNHNS, CDR2 SASEGT. Germline trimming cut 4 bases from V and 5 bases from J; bases unmatched to any gene: 11. CDR3 length equals 17 residues. The CDR3 DNA sequence: TGTGCCAGCAGTGGAGGTTCCCTAGCGGGAGTACACAATGAGCAGTTCTTC. It encodes CASSGGSLAGVHNEQFF.

The genes are TRBV6-2 or TRBV6-3 and TRBJ2-7; the D is unclear. Trimming stripped 2 bases from V and 3 bases from J, with 8 bases between. CDR1 is MNHEY, CDR2 SVGEGT, per germline. This CDR3 is 13 amino acids long. The CDR3 region is CASSYGSLYEQYF. CDR3 bases: TGTGCCAGCAGTTACGGTTCTCTCTACGAGCAGTACTTC.

J is TRBJ1-2 and V is TRBV7-2; a possible D gene is TRBD1 (6 bases). V dropped 8 bases and J dropped 4 bases, with 23 bases sitting between them. Germline assignment: CDR1 SGHTA and CDR2 FQGNSA. The CDR3 is 16 amino acids. The CDR3 loop reads CASALPQGRGIYGYTF. The CDR3 DNA follows: TGTGCCAGCGCCCTACCACAGGGCCGGGGGATCTATGGCTACACCTTC.

This clonotype has just a few counts. The rearrangement joins TRBV27 to TRBJ2-7; 14 nucleotides align to TRBD2. V gave up 10 bases and J gave up 4 bases; unmatched junction bases: 6. The germline V gene has CDR1 MNHEY and CDR2 SMNVEV (reference sequence). The CDR3 is 14 residues long. The chain's CDR3 is CATQRLAGGYEQYF. The CDR3 nucleotides read TGTGCCACCCAACGACTAGCGGGAGGGTACGAGCAGTACTTC.

The chain combines TRBV12-3 or TRBV12-4 with TRBJ1-2; D is unclear. The CDR3 spans 13 residues. Trimming took 5 bases from V and 8 from J, leaving 15 bases between them. CDR3 protein: CASSDQAARGYTF. As DNA, the CDR3 is TGTGCCAGCAGTGACCAGGCGGCGCGAGGCTACACCTTC.

This chain's CDR3 is CASSQGGLGTYGYTF. The CDR3 bases are TGTGCCAGCAGCCAAGGGGGTCTAGGTACCTATGGCTACACCTTC. The chain is built from TRBV4-2 and TRBJ1-2, with D unclear. Trimming removed 1 base at V and 4 bases at J, with 13 bases between. The CDR3 length is 15 residues. The germline gives CDR1 LGHNA, CDR2 YNFKEQ.

This clonotype was seen only a few times. The V gene is TRBV3-1, the J gene TRBJ2-7, with D possibly TRBD1 on 5 matching bases. This CDR3 region has 13 residues. V lost 4 bases and J lost 3, with 10 bases in between. Germline values: CDR1 LGHDT, CDR2 YNNKEL (reference sequence). The CDR3 nucleotides read TGTGCCAGCAGCCCCCCAGGGAACTACGAGCAGTACTTC. Protein product: CASSPPGNYEQYF.

The chain combines TRBV5-1 with TRBJ2-7; 10 positions match TRBD1. The CDR3 extends over 14 amino acids. The germline CDR1 and CDR2 sequences are SGHRS and YFSETQ. Unmatched junction bases numbered 6, after V lost 4 bases and J lost 5 bases. The CDR3 sequence: CASSRDRGSDEQYF. The CDR3 coding sequence is TGCGCCAGCAGCCGGGACAGGGGATCCGACGAGCAGTACTTC.

This clonotype was seen more than once but under ten times. The chain joins TRBV15 to TRBJ2-1; tentatively, D is TRBD2 (6 bases). The CDR3 has 12 residues. Trimming pared 4 bases from V and 9 bases from J, leaving 10 bases between. From germline, CDR1 is LNHNV and CDR2 YYDKDF (reference sequence). The CDR3 here is CATSNPGGEQFF. The CDR3 DNA reads as TGTGCCACCAGCAATCCCGGGGGTGAGCAGTTCTTC.

The J gene is TRBJ2-5, the V gene TRBV7-2; D might be TRBD1 or TRBD2, each matching 5 bases. Germline-derived CDR1 and CDR2 are SGHTA and FQGNSA. This CDR3 is 14 amino acids long. Deletions cut 1 base from V and 4 bases from J, with 10 bases between. DNA of the CDR3: TGTGCCAGCAGCTTAGTCTGGGGGACAGAGACCCAGTACTTC. Translated, it gives CASSLVWGTETQYF.